The present TCR beta chain was sequenced within a study of post-analysis software for immune sequencing data. With regard to this clonotype: The antigen remains undetermined.

The study's findings and limits: There were five or six TRBV segments more frequent in patients than controls, and TRBV5-6, TRBV5-1 and TRBV20-1 were among them. Controls showed significantly higher normalized Chao1 diversity than did multiple sclerosis patients.

The germline V and J ends were trimmed by 2 bases and 4 bases, with 15 bases remaining between them. Germline values: CDR1 MNHEY, CDR2 SMNVEV (reference sequence). The CDR3 loop spans 16 amino acids. Incorporated into the TCR beta cDNA libraries were unique molecular identifiers, which served to reduce PCR and sequencing biases. Approximately 450,000 cDNA molecules were recovered from an input of about 0.85 to 11 million T cells. MiXCR, run by TCRdb on the PCR reads, gives a single entry per CDR3 protein. The data hold roughly 800,000 distinct CDR3 sequences, with 46% observed a single time. The sample consisted of blood. This TCR was recovered from a girl under 18 with multiple sclerosis. The chain links TRBV27 to TRBJ2-1; D remains unclear. CDR3 sequence: CASSLRWEQRYNEQFF. Written as DNA, the CDR3 is TGTGCCAGCAGTTTAAGGTGGGAACAGCGTTACAATGAGCAGTTCTTC.